This T cell receptor (beta chain) derives from a study of T cell repertoires in cytomegalovirus infection. Study-level information: HLA-B-restricted CMV epitopes that are well studied, plus recently identified HLA-C-restricted ones, were used by the study. Study outcomes and limitations: Cumulated frequencies of public TCR beta families served to identify carriers of CMV plus the relevant HLA. In two of eight donors, the top clonotype was HLA-C-restricted CMV-specific.

This clonotype has just a few counts. As yet, its antigen is unknown. One entry per CDR3 protein results from TCRdb running MiXCR on the reads. The sample records about 920,000 distinct CDR3 sequences, roughly 31% being singletons. This CDR3 has 14 residues. In germline, CDR1 is DFQATT, CDR2 SNEGSKA (reference sequence). V lost 5 bases and J 0 bases, leaving 11 bases between the germline ends. This receptor was identified in a human donor in good health (CMV status not recorded). Some clones in this sample may be carry-over from other donors' samples. The chain employs TRBV20-1 and TRBJ1-5; D unresolved. Sequencing was performed on cultured CD8+ T cells from PBMCs, taken from culture after CMV antigen stimulation. Written as DNA, the CDR3 is TGCAGTGCTCGCGACCTCGGTAGCAATCAGCCCCAGCATTTT. Protein: CSARDLGSNQPQHF.